Listed here are 28 T cell receptor beta chains from one sample, sequenced in a study of T cells in Graves' hyperthyroidism and ophthalmopathy. Amplified TCR beta CDR3 regions came from RNA transcripts. An initial round of RT-PCR targeting the TCR CDR3 relied on the HTBI primer set. From the multiplex PCR reads, TCRdb called clonotypes with MiXCR, one entry per CDR3 protein. This sample has about 400,000 distinct CDR3 sequences, with more than 13% found just once. The sequenced sample consisted of blood. All receptors come from a man aged 45-65 years with Graves' ophthalmopathy.

The rearrangement uses TRBV9 and TRBJ2-7; 9 bases match TRBD1. Germline trimming cut 4 bases from V and 5 bases from J; bases unmatched to any gene: 16. Germline V gene sequence: CDR1 SGDLS, CDR2 YYNGEE. This CDR3 is built from 17 residues. The CDR3 bases are TGTGCCAGCAGCCCCTACTTGAGCGGGACAGGGAGCCACGAGCAGTACTTC. Translating it yields CASSPYLSGTGSHEQYF. The full variable domain, completed using reference TRBV9 and TRBJ2-7, is DSGVTQTPKHLITATGQRVTLRCSPRSGDLSVYWYQQSLDQGLQFLIQYYNGEERAKGNILERFSAQQFPDLHSELNLSSLELGDSALYFCASSPYLSGTGSHEQYFGPGTRLTVT.

Many counts were recorded for this clonotype. The chain uses TRBV29-1 and TRBJ1-2; D is unclear. The germline V gene encodes CDR1 SQVTM and CDR2 ANQGSEA. V was clipped by 3 bases and J by 3 bases, with 11 bases between them. This CDR3 region has 13 residues. The CDR3 loop is CSVDPRDHYGYTF. The CDR3, as DNA: TGCAGCGTTGATCCCCGGGATCACTATGGCTACACCTTC.

This clonotype appeared many times. This chain joins TRBV18 and TRBJ2-7; D not resolved. The germline CDR1 and CDR2 sequences are KGHSH and LQKENI. The CDR3 is 13 residues long. Trimming took 0 bases from V and 7 from J, leaving 10 bases between them. The CDR3 loop is CASSPPLVGEQYF. CDR3 in DNA: TGTGCCAGCTCACCACCGCTAGTAGGGGAGCAGTACTTC.

The chain couples TRBV19 to TRBJ1-5; D gene uncertain. V lost 3 bases, J lost 3 bases, and 6 bases lay in between. This CDR3 spans 13 amino acids. CDR1 and CDR2 from the germline V gene are LNHDA and SQIVND (reference sequence). For the CDR3, the DNA is TGTGCCAGTAGTATTTTGGACAATCAGCCCCAGCATTTT. Protein: CASSILDNQPQHF.

Of note for this clonotype: This could be a read error, since a much larger clone is one nucleotide away. V and J are TRBV7-2 and TRBJ2-1; D remains ambiguous. The CDR3 is 14 amino acids. V was shortened by 5 bases and J by 2 bases, with 10 bases between the two germline ends. Germline V gives CDR1 SGHTA, CDR2 FQGNSA. Written as DNA, the CDR3 is TGTGCCAGCAGCCAATCCGTTACCTACAATGAGCAGTTCTTC. Translation: CASSQSVTYNEQFF.

This clonotype was detected ten times or more. The V gene is TRBV30, the J gene TRBJ1-6, with a tentative D call TRBD1 (6 bases). The CDR3 totals 16 residues. CDR1 and CDR2 from the germline V gene are GTSNPN and SVGIG (reference sequence). Trimming removed 3 bases at V and 8 bases at J, with 20 bases between. The CDR3 DNA reads TGTGCCTGGAGCTTCAGGGGCACCCCCTCGGATTCACCCCTCCACTTT. It yields the protein CAWSFRGTPSDSPLHF.

This clonotype was seen only a few times. Being one base from a much bigger clone, this may be a read error. The V and J genes are TRBV30 and TRBJ1-1; D may be TRBD1 (5 bases). Germline V gives CDR1 GTSNPN, CDR2 SVGIG (reference sequence). The CDR3 runs to 13 residues. CDR3 protein: CACPGAVNAEAFF. The CDR3 nucleotides are TGTGCCTGCCCCGGGGCCGTGAACGCTGAAGCTTTCTTT. Drawing the rest from reference TRBV30 and TRBJ1-1, the complete variable domain is SQTIHQWPATLVQPVGSPLSLECTVEGTSNPNLYWYRQAAGRGLQLLFYSVGIGQISSEVPQNLSASRPQDRQFILSSKKLLLSDSGFYLCACPGAVNAEAFFGQGTRLTVV.

Many counts were recorded for this clonotype. CDR3 bases: TGTGCCAGCAGCCAAAGGGGGCATGAGCAGTACTTC. It specifies CASSQRGHEQYF. The chain has TRBV4-2 and TRBJ2-7, with 7 bases matching TRBD1. Germline CDR1 reads LGHNA; CDR2 reads YNFKEQ. V lost 2 bases to trimming and J lost 7 bases; unmatched junction nucleotides: 2. CDR3 length: 12 residues.

This clonotype showed up many times. The J gene is TRBJ2-7, the V gene TRBV20-1; D may be TRBD1 or TRBD2 (5 bases each). Germline V gives CDR1 DFQATT, CDR2 SNEGSKA (reference sequence). The CDR3 runs 13 residues. V gave up 5 bases and J gave up 6 bases, with 17 bases separating them. The CDR3 DNA follows: TGCAGTGCTCCCGGGACCACCGGAGGCGAGCAGTACTTC. This sequence encodes CSAPGTTGGEQYF.

This clonotype appeared many times. The V call is TRBV5-1, the J call TRBJ1-5; 7 bases are shared with TRBD1. V was clipped by 0 bases and J by 6 bases; unmatched bases: 3. The CDR3 covers 14 residues. Germline V lookup: CDR1 SGHRS, CDR2 YFSETQ. Here the CDR3 DNA reads TGCGCCAGCAGCTTGGGACAGGGAGGTCAGCCCCAGCATTTT. It specifies CASSLGQGGQPQHF.

The chain has TRBV7-9 and TRBJ2-2; unclear D gene. V was trimmed by 5 bases and J by 8 bases, leaving 15 bases between them. Germline CDR1 is SEHNR and CDR2 is FQNEAQ (reference sequence). The CDR3 consists of 14 residues. CDR3 DNA: TGTGCCAGCAGCACCAGAAACCCCGGAGGGGAGCTGTTTTTT. It specifies CASSTRNPGGELFF. The full variable domain, in which reference TRBV7-9 and TRBJ2-2 provide the parts outside the CDR3, is DTGVSQNPRHKITKRGQNVTFRCDPISEHNRLYWYRQTLGQGPEFLTYFQNEAQLEKSRLLSDRFSAERPKGSFSTLEIQRTEQGDSAMYLCASSTRNPGGELFFGEGSRLTVL.

Many counts were recorded for this clonotype. This chain joins TRBV7-3 and TRBJ1-1; D not resolved. Trimming took off 2 bases at V and 0 bases at J, with 7 bases between the two ends. Germline-derived CDR1 and CDR2 are SGHTA and FQGTGA. This CDR3 contains 14 residues. The CDR3 protein is CASSLLKMNTEAFF. In DNA form, the CDR3 reads TGTGCCAGCAGCTTACTGAAAATGAACACTGAAGCTTTCTTT.

This clonotype was counted ten times or more. This chain links TRBV5-1 with TRBJ2-7, with no clear D. There are 14 residues in the CDR3. Germline CDR1 and CDR2: SGHRS and YFSETQ. Trimming removed 0 bases at V and 4 bases at J, with 11 bases between. The DNA for the CDR3 is TGCGCCAGCAGCTTGGAGCCACAAAAGTACGAGCAGTACTTC. Its translation is CASSLEPQKYEQYF.

This clonotype was counted many times. V gene TRBV29-1 combines with J gene TRBJ2-3; the match to TRBD2 covers 8 bases. Unmatched junction bases numbered 20, after V lost 0 bases and J lost 0 bases. This CDR3 contains 21 residues. Germline V lookup: CDR1 SQVTM, CDR2 ANQGSEA. The CDR3 reads CSVEDPIVAGGNDLSTDTQYF. CDR3 in DNA: TGCAGCGTTGAAGATCCCATTGTGGCGGGAGGTAACGACCTTAGCACAGATACGCAGTATTTT.

The chain has TRBV29-1 and TRBJ1-1; 8 bases align to TRBD1. In germline, CDR1 is SQVTM, CDR2 ANQGSEA. The V and J ends lost 4 bases and 5 bases, in that order; junction bases with no gene match: 9. The CDR3 is 14 residues long. CDR3 region: CSVVSGGLRTEAFF. CDR3 DNA: TGCAGCGTTGTGTCAGGGGGCTTGAGGACTGAAGCTTTCTTT.

The rearrangement links TRBV29-1 to TRBJ2-4; no clear D gene. Germline V gene data show CDR1 as SQVTM and CDR2 as ANQGSEA. Trimming removed 3 bases at V and 0 bases at J, with 6 bases between. The CDR3 loop spans 13 amino acids. CDR3 residues: CSVDPLAKNIQYF. The CDR3 DNA reads TGCAGCGTTGACCCTCTAGCCAAAAACATTCAGTACTTC.

This clonotype appeared many times. This chain links TRBV20-1 with TRBJ2-3; no definite D call. Germline assignment: CDR1 DFQATT and CDR2 SNEGSKA (reference sequence). CDR3 length equals 12 residues. The chain's CDR3 is CSAVRRSDTQYF. Written as DNA, the CDR3 is TGCAGCGCCGTGCGGAGATCAGATACGCAGTATTTT.

Details on this clonotype: A much bigger clone sits one base away, suggesting this may be a read error. The CDR3 coding sequence is TGTGCCAGCGGAAGCTCAATAGGGAGCAATGAGCAGTTCTTC. Its translation: CASGSSIGSNEQFF. V and J are TRBV7-2 and TRBJ2-1, with D maybe TRBD2 (5 bases). Between the trimmed V and J ends, which lost 8 bases and 6 bases, there was a span of 17 bases. The germline V gene has CDR1 SGHTA and CDR2 FQGNSA. This CDR3 has 14 amino acids. The variable domain in full, with the rest retrieved from reference TRBV7-2 and TRBJ2-1, is GAGVSQSPSNKVTEKGKDVELRCDPISGHTALYWYRQSLGQGLEFLIYFQGNSAPDKSGLPSDRFSAERTGGSVSTLTIQRTQQEDSAVYLCASGSSIGSNEQFFGPGTRLTVL.

On this clonotype: Mismatch with germline at one junction end may stem from a read error. The CDR3 DNA reads TGTGCCGCCAGTGATCCCCAGGGGGAAGGGGCCAACGTCCTGACTTTC. It is translated as CAASDPQGEGANVLTF. The chain uses TRBV24-1 and TRBJ2-6; 7 bases are a match to TRBD1. Looked up from germline, CDR1 is KGHDR and CDR2 is SFDVKD. The CDR3 length is 16 residues.

The rearrangement links TRBV6-2 or TRBV6-3 to TRBJ1-5; the D gene is possibly TRBD1 (6 bases). Germline CDR1 is MNHEY and CDR2 is SVGEGT. V lost 8 bases, J lost 7 bases, and 15 bases lay in between. The CDR3 totals 13 residues. CDR3 amino acids: CASGSQGRQPQHF. The DNA of the CDR3 is TGTGCCAGCGGTTCACAGGGCAGACAGCCCCAGCATTTT.

This clonotype came up many times. This chain links TRBV7-9 with TRBJ1-1; unclear D gene. The V gene's germline CDR1 is SEHNR and CDR2 FQNEAQ (reference sequence). Trimming took off 2 bases at V and 5 bases at J, with 12 bases between the two ends. The CDR3 runs to 14 residues. CDR3 amino acids: CASSLQTWTTEAFF. In DNA, the CDR3 is TGTGCCAGCAGCTTACAGACTTGGACTACTGAAGCTTTCTTT.

This clonotype was recorded a few times. This chain uses TRBV19 with TRBJ2-5; tentatively, D is TRBD2 (5 bases). CDR1 and CDR2 (germline): LNHDA, SQIVND (reference sequence). CDR3 length: 13 amino acids. V was trimmed by 5 bases and J by 5 bases, leaving 12 bases between them. The CDR3 spells CASSEGVVETQYF. The CDR3 DNA reads as TGTGCCAGTAGTGAGGGAGTGGTGGAGACCCAGTACTTC.

This clonotype has a count of ten or more. CDR3 coding DNA: TGTGCCAGCAGCTTATTCGGGACTAGCGGGTACGAGCAGTACTTC. Residues: CASSLFGTSGYEQYF. The V and J genes are TRBV11-2 and TRBJ2-7; TRBD2 agrees at 12 bases. Germline V gene lookup returns CDR1 SGHAT and CDR2 FQNNGV. The CDR3 totals 15 residues. V lost 2 bases and J lost 4; bases outside the gene matches: 3.

This rearrangement joins TRBV5-1 to TRBJ2-1; D not resolved. The V and J ends lost 2 bases and 5 bases respectively, with 11 bases between them. This CDR3 spans 14 amino acids. The germline gives CDR1 SGHRS, CDR2 YFSETQ. The CDR3 sequence is CASSFVLHDNEQFF. CDR3 nucleotide sequence: TGCGCCAGCAGCTTCGTACTCCATGACAATGAGCAGTTCTTC.

This clonotype was seen at least ten times. The CDR3 is CSARDPTGGQEEQYF. The CDR3 DNA follows: TGCAGTGCTAGAGATCCCACGGGAGGGCAAGAGGAGCAGTACTTC. The V call is TRBV20-1, the J call TRBJ2-7; 8 nucleotides agree with TRBD2. This CDR3 region has 15 residues. V gave up 0 bases and J gave up 7 bases; unmatched junction bases: 11. The germline CDR1 and CDR2 sequences are DFQATT and SNEGSKA (reference sequence).

This clonotype was picked up a small number of times. This sequence joins TRBV11-3 and TRBJ2-5; TRBD2 aligns across 8 bases. V was clipped by 4 bases and J by 5 bases; unmatched bases: 9. CDR1 and CDR2 from the germline V gene are SGHNT and YENEEA. The CDR3 loop spans 15 amino acids. CDR3 DNA sequence: TGTGCCAGCAGCTCGACTAGCGCGAAAAGGGAGACCCAGTACTTC. Its translation: CASSSTSAKRETQYF.

This clonotype came up many times. The chain recombines TRBV24-1 with TRBJ2-7, with D unclear. The CDR3 length is 13 residues. Germline V lookup: CDR1 KGHDR, CDR2 SFDVKD. V shed 5 bases and J shed 6 bases, with 13 bases lying between them. CDR3 protein: CATSVTPSGEQYF. For the CDR3, the DNA is TGTGCCACCAGTGTGACCCCGTCGGGCGAGCAGTACTTC.

There are a few counts of this clonotype. This sequence joins TRBV20-1 and TRBJ2-7, with 7 bases that match TRBD2. The CDR3 has 13 residues. Germline assignment: CDR1 DFQATT and CDR2 SNEGSKA (reference sequence). Unmatched junction bases numbered 5, after V lost 5 bases and J lost 1 base. The CDR3 region is CSARGGRSYEQYF. CDR3 nucleotide sequence: TGCAGTGCTCGGGGCGGGAGATCCTACGAGCAGTACTTC.